This T cell receptor beta chain stems from a study of siplizumab effects on memory and regulatory T cells. Study-wide results and limits: The study did not confirm that proliferating Tregs from siplizumab cultures were suppressive. Unstimulated subsets accounted for the mapping of only a minor share of the clones that were alloreactive. The average Treg-derived proportion among mappable alloreactive CD4+ clones was less than 80% with siplizumab versus about 27% in controls. The drug siplizumab significantly decreased the alloreactive sequences that could be traced to unstimulated CD4+ memory cells.

V shed 6 bases and J 1 base; nucleotides not matched to a gene: 7. Germline V gene sequence: CDR1 LNHDA, CDR2 SQIVND (reference sequence). The CDR3 extends over 16 amino acids. Worth noting for this clone: Its matching antigen is unknown.

The table came from immunoSEQ multiplex PCR; TCRdb's copy has only in-frame clones and leaves some out. The sample shows some 120,000 clones, approximately 94% of them seen only once. The sequence was collected from a human donor in good health. Material: non-Treg CD4+ T cells sorted from blood. The chain uses TRBV19 and TRBJ2-2; 8 bases align to TRBD1. This CDR3 reads CASSTTGALNTGELFF. CDR3 DNA sequence: TGTGCCAGTAGCACGACAGGGGCCCTGAACACCGGGGAGCTGTTTTTT. The entire variable domain, with the rest obtained from reference TRBV19 and TRBJ2-2, is as follows: DGGITQSPKYLFRKEGQNVTLSCEQNLNHDAMYWYRQDPGQGLRLIYYSQIVNDFQKGDIAEGYSVSREKKESFPLTVTSAQKNPTAFYLCASSTTGALNTGELFFGEGSRLTVL.